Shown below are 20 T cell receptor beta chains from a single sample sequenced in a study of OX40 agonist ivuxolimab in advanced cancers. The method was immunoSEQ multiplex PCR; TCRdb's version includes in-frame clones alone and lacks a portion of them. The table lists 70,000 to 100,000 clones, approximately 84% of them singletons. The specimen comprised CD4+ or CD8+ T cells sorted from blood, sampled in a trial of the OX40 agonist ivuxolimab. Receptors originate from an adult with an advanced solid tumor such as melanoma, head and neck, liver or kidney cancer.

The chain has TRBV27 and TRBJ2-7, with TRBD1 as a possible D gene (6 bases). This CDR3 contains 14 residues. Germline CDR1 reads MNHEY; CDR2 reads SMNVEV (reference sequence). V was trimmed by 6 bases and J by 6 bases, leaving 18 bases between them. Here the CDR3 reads CASSRQATNFEQYF. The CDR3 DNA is TGTGCCAGCAGCCGACAGGCCACTAACTTCGAGCAGTACTTC.

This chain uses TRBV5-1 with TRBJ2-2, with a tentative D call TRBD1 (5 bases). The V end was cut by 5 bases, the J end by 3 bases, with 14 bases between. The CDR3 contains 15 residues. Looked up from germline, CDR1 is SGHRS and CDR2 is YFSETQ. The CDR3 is CASSRTNTYTGELFF. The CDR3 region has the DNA TGCGCCAGCAGTCGGACAAACACTTACACCGGGGAGCTGTTTTTT.

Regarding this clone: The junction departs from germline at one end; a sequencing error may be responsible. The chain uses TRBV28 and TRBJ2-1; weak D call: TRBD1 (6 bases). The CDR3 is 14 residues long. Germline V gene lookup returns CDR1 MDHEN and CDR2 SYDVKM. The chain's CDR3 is CASSRTGTKAVLVF. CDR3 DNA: TGTGCCAGCAGTCGAACCGGGACAAAGGCAGTTCTGGTCTTC.

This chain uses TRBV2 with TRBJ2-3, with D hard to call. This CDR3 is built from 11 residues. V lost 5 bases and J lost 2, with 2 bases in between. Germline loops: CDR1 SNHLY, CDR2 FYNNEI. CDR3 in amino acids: CASSYTDTQYF. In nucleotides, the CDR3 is TGTGCCAGCAGTTACACAGATACGCAGTATTTT. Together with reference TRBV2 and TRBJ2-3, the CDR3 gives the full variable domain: EPEVTQTPSHQVTQMGQEVILRCVPISNHLYFYWYRQILGQKVEFLVSFYNNEISEKSEIFDDQFSVERPDGSNFTLKIRSTKLEDSAMYFCASSYTDTQYFGPGTRLTVL.

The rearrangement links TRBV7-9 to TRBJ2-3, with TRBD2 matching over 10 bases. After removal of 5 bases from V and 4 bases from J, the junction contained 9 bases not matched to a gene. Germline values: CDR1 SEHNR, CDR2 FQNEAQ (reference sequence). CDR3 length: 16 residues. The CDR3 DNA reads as TGTGCCAGCAGCAAGCTGTCTAGCGGGAGCCCAGATACGCAGTATTTT. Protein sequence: CASSKLSSGSPDTQYF.

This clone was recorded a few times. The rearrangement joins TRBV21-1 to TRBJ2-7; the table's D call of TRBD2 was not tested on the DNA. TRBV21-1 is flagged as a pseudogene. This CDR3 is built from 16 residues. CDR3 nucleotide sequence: TGTGCCAGCAGCCTAAAGGCGGGACTAGCCTCTTACGAGCAGTACTTC. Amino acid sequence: CASSLKAGLASYEQYF.

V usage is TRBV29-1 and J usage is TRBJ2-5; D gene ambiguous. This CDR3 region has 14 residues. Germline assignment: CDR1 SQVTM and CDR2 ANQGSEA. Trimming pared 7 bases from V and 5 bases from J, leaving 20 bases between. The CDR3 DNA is TGCAGCGCCGCCCCCACAACGTCTTTGGAGACCCAGTACTTC. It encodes CSAAPTTSLETQYF.

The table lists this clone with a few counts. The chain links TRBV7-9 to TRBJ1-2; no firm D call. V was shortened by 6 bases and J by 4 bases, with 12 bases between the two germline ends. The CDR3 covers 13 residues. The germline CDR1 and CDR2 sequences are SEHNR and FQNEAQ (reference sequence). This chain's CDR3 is CASSQGGLYGYTF. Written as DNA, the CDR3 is TGTGCCAGCAGTCAAGGCGGACTCTATGGCTACACCTTC. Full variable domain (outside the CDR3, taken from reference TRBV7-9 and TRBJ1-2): DTGVSQNPRHKITKRGQNVTFRCDPISEHNRLYWYRQTLGQGPEFLTYFQNEAQLEKSRLLSDRFSAERPKGSFSTLEIQRTEQGDSAMYLCASSQGGLYGYTFGSGTRLTVV.

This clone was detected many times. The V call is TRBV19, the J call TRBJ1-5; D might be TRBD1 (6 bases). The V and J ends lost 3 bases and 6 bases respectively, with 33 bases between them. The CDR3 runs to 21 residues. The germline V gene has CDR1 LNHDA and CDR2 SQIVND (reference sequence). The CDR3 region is CASSIFRGGDGAGAHGQPQHF. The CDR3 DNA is TGTGCCAGTAGTATTTTTAGGGGTGGTGACGGGGCGGGGGCGCACGGTCAGCCCCAGCATTTT.

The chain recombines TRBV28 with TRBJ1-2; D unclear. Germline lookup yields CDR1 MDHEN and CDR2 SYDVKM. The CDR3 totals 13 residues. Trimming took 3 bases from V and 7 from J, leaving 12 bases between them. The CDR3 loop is CASSLGSWGGYTF. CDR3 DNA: TGTGCCAGCAGTTTGGGTAGCTGGGGTGGCTACACCTTC.

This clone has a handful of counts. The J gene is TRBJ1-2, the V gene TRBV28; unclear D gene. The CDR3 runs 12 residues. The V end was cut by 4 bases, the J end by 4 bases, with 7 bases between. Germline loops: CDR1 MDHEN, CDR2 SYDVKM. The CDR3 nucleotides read TGTGCCAGCAGTTCGACGGCCTATGGCTACACCTTC. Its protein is CASSSTAYGYTF.

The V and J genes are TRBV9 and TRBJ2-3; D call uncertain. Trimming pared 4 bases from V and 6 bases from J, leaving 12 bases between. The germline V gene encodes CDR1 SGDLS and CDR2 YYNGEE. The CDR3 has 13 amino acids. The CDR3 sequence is CASSPPEVDTQYF. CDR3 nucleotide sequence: TGTGCCAGCAGCCCTCCCGAGGTTGATACGCAGTATTTT. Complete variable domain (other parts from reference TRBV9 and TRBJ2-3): DSGVTQTPKHLITATGQRVTLRCSPRSGDLSVYWYQQSLDQGLQFLIQYYNGEERAKGNILERFSAQQFPDLHSELNLSSLELGDSALYFCASSPPEVDTQYFGPGTRLTVL.

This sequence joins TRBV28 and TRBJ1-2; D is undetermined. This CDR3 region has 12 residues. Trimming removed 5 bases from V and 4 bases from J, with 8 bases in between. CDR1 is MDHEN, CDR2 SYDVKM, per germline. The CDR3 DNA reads TGTGCCAGCAGTAATCCGCCCTATGGCTACACCTTC. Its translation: CASSNPPYGYTF.

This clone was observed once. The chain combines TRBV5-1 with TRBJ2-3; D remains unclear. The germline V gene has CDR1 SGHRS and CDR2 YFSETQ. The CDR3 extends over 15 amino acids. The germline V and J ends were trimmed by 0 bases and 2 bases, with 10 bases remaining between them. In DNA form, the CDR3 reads TGCGCCAGCAGCTTGGAGGCTAGTTACACAGATACGCAGTATTTT. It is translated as CASSLEASYTDTQYF.

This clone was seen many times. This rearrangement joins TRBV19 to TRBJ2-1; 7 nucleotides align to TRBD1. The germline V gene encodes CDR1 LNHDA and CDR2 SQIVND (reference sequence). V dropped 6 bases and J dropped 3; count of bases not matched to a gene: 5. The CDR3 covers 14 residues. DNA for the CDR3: TGTGCCAGTAGCCTGACAGGGCGCTACAATGAGCAGTTCTTC. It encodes CASSLTGRYNEQFF.

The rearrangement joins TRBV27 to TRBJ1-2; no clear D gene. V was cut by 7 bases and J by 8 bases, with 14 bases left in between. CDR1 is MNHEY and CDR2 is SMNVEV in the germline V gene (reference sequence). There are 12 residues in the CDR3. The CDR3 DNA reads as TGTGCCAGCACGGACGGGGTATCGGGCTACACCTTC. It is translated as CASTDGVSGYTF.

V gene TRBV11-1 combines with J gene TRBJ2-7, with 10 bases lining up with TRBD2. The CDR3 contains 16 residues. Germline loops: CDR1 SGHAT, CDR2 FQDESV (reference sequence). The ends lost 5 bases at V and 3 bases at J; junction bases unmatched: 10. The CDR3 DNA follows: TGTGCCAGCAGCAGGGTAGGAGCGGGAGGGAACTACGAGCAGTACTTC. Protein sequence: CASSRVGAGGNYEQYF.

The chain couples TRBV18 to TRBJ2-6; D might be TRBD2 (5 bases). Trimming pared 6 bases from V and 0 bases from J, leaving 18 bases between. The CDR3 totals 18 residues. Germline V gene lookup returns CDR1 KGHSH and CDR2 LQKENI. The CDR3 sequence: CASSERDGIVSGANVLTF. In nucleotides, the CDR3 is TGTGCCAGCTCCGAGAGGGATGGAATAGTCTCTGGGGCCAACGTCCTGACTTTC. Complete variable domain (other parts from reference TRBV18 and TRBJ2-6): NAGVMQNPRHLVRRRGQEARLRCSPMKGHSHVYWYRQLPEEGLKFMVYLQKENIIDESGMPKERFSAEFPKEGPSILRIQQVVRGDSAAYFCASSERDGIVSGANVLTFGAGSRLTVL.

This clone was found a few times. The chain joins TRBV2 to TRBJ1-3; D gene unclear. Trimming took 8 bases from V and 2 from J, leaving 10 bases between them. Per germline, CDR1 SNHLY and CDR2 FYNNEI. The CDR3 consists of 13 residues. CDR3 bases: TGTGCCAGCTTTCCGGCCCCTGGAAACACCATATATTTT. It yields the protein CASFPAPGNTIYF.

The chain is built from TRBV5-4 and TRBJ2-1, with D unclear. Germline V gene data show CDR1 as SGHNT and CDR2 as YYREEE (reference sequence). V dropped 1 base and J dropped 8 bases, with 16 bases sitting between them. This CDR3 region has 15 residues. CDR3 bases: TGTGCCAGCAGCTTGTTTGGGCTAGATGGCGATGAGCAGTTCTTC. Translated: CASSLFGLDGDEQFF.